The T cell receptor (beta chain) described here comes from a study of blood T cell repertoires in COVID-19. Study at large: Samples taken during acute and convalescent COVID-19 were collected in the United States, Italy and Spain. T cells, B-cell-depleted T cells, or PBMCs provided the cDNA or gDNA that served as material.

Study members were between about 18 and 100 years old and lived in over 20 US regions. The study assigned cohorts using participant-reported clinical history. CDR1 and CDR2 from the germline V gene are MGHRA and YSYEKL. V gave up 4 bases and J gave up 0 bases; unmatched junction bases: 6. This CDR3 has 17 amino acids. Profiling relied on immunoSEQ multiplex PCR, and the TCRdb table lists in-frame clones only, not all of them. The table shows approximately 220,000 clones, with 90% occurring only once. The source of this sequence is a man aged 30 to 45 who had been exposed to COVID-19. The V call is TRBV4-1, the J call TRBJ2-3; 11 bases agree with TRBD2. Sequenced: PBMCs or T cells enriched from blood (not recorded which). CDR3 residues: CASSLAGTSGSTDTQYF. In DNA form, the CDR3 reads TGCGCCAGCAGCCTGGCCGGGACTAGCGGAAGCACAGATACGCAGTATTTT.